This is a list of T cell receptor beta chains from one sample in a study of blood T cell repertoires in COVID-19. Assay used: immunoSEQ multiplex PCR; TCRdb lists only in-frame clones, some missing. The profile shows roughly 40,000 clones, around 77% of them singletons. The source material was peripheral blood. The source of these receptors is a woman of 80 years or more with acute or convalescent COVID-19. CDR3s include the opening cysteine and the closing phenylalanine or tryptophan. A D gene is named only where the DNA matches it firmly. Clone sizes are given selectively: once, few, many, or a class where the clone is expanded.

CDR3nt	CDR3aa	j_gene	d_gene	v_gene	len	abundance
TGTGCCAGCAGTCCCAGGGACAGGAGCTCCTACGAGCAGTACTTC	CASSPRDRSSYEQYF	TRBJ2-7	TRBD1	TRBV6-6	15	NA
TGTGCCAGCAGCTTCGGTCAGCGTTCTATAGAGCAGTACTTC	CASSFGQRSIEQYF	TRBJ2-7	NA	TRBV7-8	14	NA
TGTGCCAGCACCAGGGTTCTTGGAAACACCATATATTTT	CASTRVLGNTIYF	TRBJ1-3	NA	TRBV6-6	13	once
TGTGCCAGCAGCCCTGGAGGGATAGCGGGGACCTACGAGCAGTACTTC	CASSPGGIAGTYEQYF	TRBJ2-7	TRBD2	TRBV5-4	16	NA
TGTGCCACCACCCCTCGGGGGACCTATGGCTACACCTTC	CATTPRGTYGYTF	TRBJ1-2	NA	TRBV28	13	NA
TGTGCCATCAGCAACAGGGTTTTGGGCTCCGGGACGGGCTCCGGGACTGGAAACACCATATATTTT	CAISNRVLGSGTGSGTGNTIYF	TRBJ1-3	NA	TRBV10-3	22	NA
TGCGCCAGCAGCTCGACCGGGACTAGCGGGATCTCCTACAATGAGCAGTTCTTC	CASSSTGTSGISYNEQFF	TRBJ2-1	TRBD2	TRBV5-1	18	NA
TGTGCCAGCAGCCAAGATAGGGGGAACACTGAAGCTTTCTTT	CASSQDRGNTEAFF	TRBJ1-1	NA	TRBV3-1/TRBV3-2	14	NA
TGTGCCAGCAGCTTGTATGGGACTAGCGGCAGGAAACAAGAGACCCAGTACTTC	CASSLYGTSGRKQETQYF	TRBJ2-5	TRBD2	TRBV5-6	18	NA
TGTGCCAGCTCCTTAGCGGACAATGAGCAGTTCTTC	CASSLADNEQFF	TRBJ2-1	NA	TRBV11-2	12	NA
TGTGCCAGTACTAACGGACAGGGTTTGGTTAACACTGAAGCTTTCTTT	CASTNGQGLVNTEAFF	TRBJ1-1	TRBD1	TRBV19	16	NA
TGCGCCAGCAGCCAGGAACTAGCGGGAGGCCCCTACAATGAGCAGTTCTTC	CASSQELAGGPYNEQFF	TRBJ2-1	TRBD2	TRBV4-3	17	NA
TGTGCCAGCAGCTTGGTTTCGCAGAACTATGGCTACACCTTC	CASSLVSQNYGYTF	TRBJ1-2	NA	TRBV5-8	14	NA
TGTGCCACCAGTGACTCCGGGACTGATACGCAGTATTTT	CATSDSGTDTQYF	TRBJ2-3	NA	TRBV24-1	13	NA
TGCGCCAGCAGCTTCGGGACAGACACTGAAGCTTTCTTT	CASSFGTDTEAFF	TRBJ1-1	TRBD1	TRBV10-2	13	NA
TGTGCCAGCAGCGGGTGGCGGGTCTATGGCTACACCTTC	CASSGWRVYGYTF	TRBJ1-2	NA	TRBV5-6	13	once
TGTGCCAGCAGCTTATATAAGGGACAATTGGGAGAGACCCAGTACTTC	CASSLYKGQLGETQYF	TRBJ2-5	NA	TRBV7-2	16	NA
TGTGCCAGCAGTATTGACCGCGGAGGTTGGAATGGCTACACCTTC	CASSIDRGGWNGYTF	TRBJ1-2	NA	TRBV6-5	15	NA
TGTGCCAGCAGCTCAGGGGATAGAACAGATACGCAGTATTTT	CASSSGDRTDTQYF	TRBJ2-3	NA	TRBV9	14	NA
TGCAGCGTTGGGGGGGACAGCGGCTACACCTTC	CSVGGDSGYTF	TRBJ1-2	TRBD1	TRBV29-1	11	once
TGTGCCAGCAGCTTAGGTGCTAGCCCGTCGGTGGAGACCCAGTACTTC	CASSLGASPSVETQYF	TRBJ2-5	NA	TRBV7-9	16	NA
TGTGCCAGCACCCTAGTGGGGAACACTGAAGCTTTCTTT	CASTLVGNTEAFF	TRBJ1-1	NA	TRBV6-6	13	NA
TGTGCCAGCAGCTTAGGACAGGGGACGGGCGATGAGCAGTTCTTC	CASSLGQGTGDEQFF	TRBJ2-1	TRBD1	TRBV11-2	15	NA
TGTGCCAGCAGTTCTATACTAGCGGGAGTACAAAGGGAGCAGTTCTTC	CASSSILAGVQREQFF	TRBJ2-1	TRBD2	TRBV6-2/TRBV6-3	16	NA
TGTGCCTGGAGAGACAGCTATAATTCACCCCTCCACTTT	CAWRDSYNSPLHF	TRBJ1-6	NA	TRBV30	13	NA
TGTGCCAGCAGCCAGGGGACAGTCCTCGGGGAGCTGTTTTTT	CASSQGTVLGELFF	TRBJ2-2	TRBD1	TRBV3-1/TRBV3-2	14	NA
TGTGCCAGCAGCTTAGGTGCGACACAACTTTATGGCTACACCTTC	CASSLGATQLYGYTF	TRBJ1-2	NA	TRBV7-9	15	NA
TGTGCCAGCAGTGACGTCTTATCAGGGTATGAGCAGTTCTTC	CASSDVLSGYEQFF	TRBJ2-1	NA	TRBV2	14	NA
TGTGCCAGTAGTATAGCCCCAGGGAGGGCTTTCTTT	CASSIAPGRAFF	TRBJ1-1	NA	TRBV19	12	NA
TGTGCCAGCAGCTCCCCGACTAGGGGCAATGAGCAGTTCTTC	CASSSPTRGNEQFF	TRBJ2-1	NA	TRBV7-2	14	NA
TGTGCCTGCCGTTGGGGATCACAGGGGACTGAAGCTTTCTTT	CACRWGSQGTEAFF	TRBJ1-1	TRBD1	TRBV30	14	NA
TGTGCCAGCAGCGAACAGGGGGAAGCTTTCTTT	CASSEQGEAFF	TRBJ1-1	TRBD1	TRBV7-9	11	NA
TGTGCCAGCAGCTTAGGACAGCCAGATGGCTACACCTTC	CASSLGQPDGYTF	TRBJ1-2	NA	TRBV13	13	NA
TGTGCCAGCAGCCCGGGAACAGGGGGGGATGAAAAACTGTTTTTT	CASSPGTGGDEKLFF	TRBJ1-4	TRBD1	TRBV7-2	15	NA
TGTGCCAGCAGTAATCCGGGACAGCCGCTTGAGGAGCAGTACTTC	CASSNPGQPLEEQYF	TRBJ2-7	TRBD1	TRBV6-6	15	NA
TGCGCCAGCAGCTCCCACCCGGGAGGTGAGCAGTTCTTC	CASSSHPGGEQFF	TRBJ2-1	TRBD2	TRBV5-1	13	NA
TGTGCCAGCAGCGCACCGGGACTAGCGGGACTCGCGGGCTACGAGCAGTACTTC	CASSAPGLAGLAGYEQYF	TRBJ2-7	TRBD2	TRBV5-6	18	few
TGTGCCAGCAGCCCTAGGCCGCAACAGGGGAACACCATATATTTT	CASSPRPQQGNTIYF	TRBJ1-3	TRBD1	TRBV7-2	15	few
TGTGCCAGCAGTTTACCGGGAGGGGGCACAGATACGCAGTATTTT	CASSLPGGGTDTQYF	TRBJ2-3	TRBD2	TRBV25-1	15	NA
TGTGCCTGGAGCGCTATCGGGGGGAAGACTGAAGCTTTCTTT	CAWSAIGGKTEAFF	TRBJ1-1	NA	TRBV30	14	NA
TGTGCCAGCAGTTACTCCTTATATAGCAATCAGCCCCAGCATTTT	CASSYSLYSNQPQHF	TRBJ1-5	NA	TRBV6-2/TRBV6-3	15	NA
TGTGCCAGCAGTTTCCGGTATAATTCACCCCTCCACTTT	CASSFRYNSPLHF	TRBJ1-6	NA	TRBV27	13	once
TGTGCCAGCAGCCCGGGGAGGGGGTATGGCTACACCTTC	CASSPGRGYGYTF	TRBJ1-2	NA	TRBV7-2	13	NA
TGCGCCAGCAGTCAATCCGGGTATACGCAGTATTTT	CASSQSGYTQYF	TRBJ2-3	NA	TRBV23-1	12	once
TGTGCCAGCAGCTCGAGACTAGCGGGAGGGGATGAGCAGTTCTTC	CASSSRLAGGDEQFF	TRBJ2-1	TRBD2	TRBV7-2	15	NA
TGTGCCAGCAGCCCAGGGTTTCTGAACACTGAAGCTTTCTTT	CASSPGFLNTEAFF	TRBJ1-1	NA	TRBV7-9	14	NA
TGTGCCAGCAGTGAAGGGACAGTTAATGAAAAACTGTTTTTT	CASSEGTVNEKLFF	TRBJ1-4	NA	TRBV6-1	14	NA
TGTGCCAGCAGCCACACTTTCACTGGCTACACCTTC	CASSHTFTGYTF	TRBJ1-2	NA	TRBV3-1/TRBV3-2	12	NA
TGTGCCACTCGACAGGGCTACTCTGGAAACACCATATATTTT	CATRQGYSGNTIYF	TRBJ1-3	TRBD1	TRBV2	14	NA
TGTGCCGGCCAGGAGGATACAGATACGCAGTATTTT	CAGQEDTDTQYF	TRBJ2-3	NA	TRBV7-9	12	NA
TGCGCCAGCAGCACCAACCTAGCGGGCCTCTACGAGCAGTACTTC	CASSTNLAGLYEQYF	TRBJ2-7	TRBD2	TRBV4-1	15	few
TGTGCCAGCACCCTTAGGGACAGGGGGCGGGAGACCCAGTACTTC	CASTLRDRGRETQYF	TRBJ2-5	TRBD1	TRBV2	15	once
TGTGCCAGCAGCCCTTACACTAGCGCCGGCTACGAGCAGTACTTC	CASSPYTSAGYEQYF	TRBJ2-7	TRBD2	TRBV5-4	15	NA
TGTGCCACCAGTGATCGAGACAGGACCCCCAATCAGCCCCAGCATTTT	CATSDRDRTPNQPQHF	TRBJ1-5	NA	TRBV24-1	16	once
TGTGCCACCAGTGATTCCCGGCAGGGGTGGGAGACCCAGTACTTC	CATSDSRQGWETQYF	TRBJ2-5	NA	TRBV24-1	15	NA
TGTGCCAGCAGCACCACTACTAGCGGGAGGGCCCCCGGGGAGCTGTTTTTT	CASSTTTSGRAPGELFF	TRBJ2-2	TRBD2	TRBV5-4	17	NA
TGTGCCAGCAGAACCGGGACAGGGTCTTACGAGCAGTACTTC	CASRTGTGSYEQYF	TRBJ2-7	TRBD1	TRBV6-5	14	NA
TGTGCCAGCAGCCTACCCGGGACTAGCGGCTCACACTCCTACAATGAGCAGTTCTTC	CASSLPGTSGSHSYNEQFF	TRBJ2-1	TRBD2	TRBV5-6	19	NA
TGTGCCAGCAGCGCGGCGGCACCCACCTACGAGCAGTACTTC	CASSAAAPTYEQYF	TRBJ2-7	NA	TRBV7-8	14	NA